The 21 T cell receptor beta chains below all came from one sample that was sequenced in a study of blood T cell repertoires in COVID-19. Using immunoSEQ multiplex PCR, the repertoire was profiled, and TCRdb retains in-frame clones only, with some absent. Of a few hundred thousand clones listed, 89% were seen once; the top ten hold roughly 10%. The specimen sequenced was peripheral blood. The receptors were gathered from a woman aged 30 to 39 with COVID-19, enrolled during active disease.

The rearrangement links TRBV9 to TRBJ2-7; D unresolved. The germline V and J ends were trimmed by 0 bases and 6 bases, with 10 bases remaining between them. This CDR3 spans 13 amino acids. Germline V lookup: CDR1 SGDLS, CDR2 YYNGEE. The CDR3, as DNA: TGTGCCAGCAGCGTAGGGGCAGGTCTCGAGCAGTACTTC. Protein: CASSVGAGLEQYF.

This clone was detected only once. The chain recombines TRBV3-1 (or the pseudogene TRBV3-2) with TRBJ2-1; 10 bases match TRBD2. The CDR3 consists of 15 residues. J lost 13 bases, V lost 1 base, and 10 bases had no gene match. Germline CDR1 is LGHDT and CDR2 is YNNKEL (reference sequence). CDR3: CASSQVSTSGVLQFF. The CDR3 DNA sequence: TGTGCCAGCAGCCAAGTGAGTACTAGCGGGGTCCTCCAGTTCTTC.

The chain couples TRBV5-1 to TRBJ2-6; the D is unclear. The CDR3 contains 18 residues. Germline CDR1 is SGHRS and CDR2 is YFSETQ. V was trimmed by 0 bases and J by 0 bases, leaving 13 bases between them. The CDR3 here is CASSLVPTHFSGANVLTF. In nucleotides, the CDR3 is TGCGCCAGCAGCTTGGTGCCTACCCATTTCTCTGGGGCCAACGTCCTGACTTTC.

A few counts support this clone. The chain uses TRBV5-5 and TRBJ1-1; possibly TRBD1 for D (5 bases). Germline loops: CDR1 SGHKS, CDR2 YYEKEE (reference sequence). CDR3 length equals 13 residues. Trimming stripped 7 bases from V and 1 base from J, with 11 bases between. CDR3 coding DNA: TGTGCCAGCGGGGCAGGGTGGAACACTGAAGCTTTCTTT. Translation gives CASGAGWNTEAFF.

This clone was picked up many times. The rearrangement uses TRBV6-5 and TRBJ2-2; no reliable D call. This CDR3 comprises 13 residues. V lost 10 bases and J lost 0, with 9 bases in between. Germline-derived CDR1 and CDR2 are MNHEY and SVGAGI. CDR3 region: CATSFSNTGELFF. The DNA for the CDR3 is TGTGCCACTTCGTTTTCGAACACCGGGGAGCTGTTTTTT.

Here the CDR3 reads CASSLQTSGGYNEQFF. As DNA, the CDR3 is TGCGCCAGCAGCTTGCAAACTAGCGGGGGGTACAATGAGCAGTTCTTC. The chain carries TRBV5-1 and TRBJ2-1; 12 bases match TRBD2. Trimming at V came to 1 base and at J to 4 bases, leaving 3 bases not matched to a gene. CDR3 length equals 16 residues. From germline, CDR1 is SGHRS and CDR2 YFSETQ.

The chain combines TRBV9 with TRBJ2-3; a weak D match, TRBD2 (6 bases). Trimming took 2 bases from V and 2 from J, leaving 9 bases between them. This CDR3 comprises 14 residues. Germline CDR1 and CDR2: SGDLS and YYNGEE. The CDR3 DNA sequence: TGTGCCAGCAGCGTGGGGGGATTCACAGATACGCAGTATTTT. It yields the protein CASSVGGFTDTQYF.

V gene TRBV14 combines with J gene TRBJ2-2; no definite D call. The CDR3 length is 13 residues. Germline values: CDR1 SGHDN, CDR2 FVKESK. Trimming removed 3 bases from V and 1 base from J, with 3 bases in between. The CDR3 DNA reads TGTGCCAGCAGCCACCTGAACACCGGGGAGCTGTTTTTT. It specifies CASSHLNTGELFF.

The chain joins TRBV28 to TRBJ2-5; 8 bases are shared with TRBD2. Germline assignment: CDR1 MDHEN and CDR2 SYDVKM. The CDR3 spans 13 residues. V lost 8 bases and J lost 5; bases outside the gene matches: 7. The CDR3 bases are TGTGCCAGCCTACGGGGGGGCCGTGAGACCCAGTACTTC. Translating gives CASLRGGRETQYF.

The count of this clone is one. V gene TRBV28 combines with J gene TRBJ1-3; maybe TRBD1 (5 bases). Between the trimmed V and J ends, which lost 7 bases and 3 bases, there was a span of 13 bases. Per the germline V gene, CDR1 is MDHEN and CDR2 is SYDVKM. This CDR3 comprises 14 residues. CDR3: CASTGPGLGNTIYF. DNA of the CDR3: TGTGCCAGCACCGGGCCGGGACTTGGAAACACCATATATTTT.

CDR3 DNA: TGTGCCAGCAGCCTGACAGGGGGATCGAACACTGAAGCTTTCTTT. Translating it yields CASSLTGGSNTEAFF. The chain combines TRBV5-5 with TRBJ1-1; 9 bases are a match to TRBD1. The CDR3 consists of 15 residues. J was trimmed by 1 base and V by 4 bases; bases with no gene match: 5. CDR1 is SGHKS and CDR2 is YYEKEE in the germline V gene (reference sequence).

The chain joins TRBV7-9 to TRBJ2-1, with 9 positions matching TRBD1. V trimming: 7 bases; J trimming: 4 bases; junction bases outside the gene matches: 8. Germline loops: CDR1 SEHNR, CDR2 FQNEAQ (reference sequence). The CDR3 length is 15 residues. CDR3 in amino acids: CASTSGTGMYNEQFF. DNA of the CDR3: TGTGCCAGCACCTCCGGGACAGGGATGTACAATGAGCAGTTCTTC. The full variable domain, its missing parts supplied by reference TRBV7-9 and TRBJ2-1, is DTGVSQNPRHKITKRGQNVTFRCDPISEHNRLYWYRQTLGQGPEFLTYFQNEAQLEKSRLLSDRFSAERPKGSFSTLEIQRTEQGDSAMYLCASTSGTGMYNEQFFGPGTRLTVL.

The chain employs TRBV6-5 and TRBJ2-5; D is possibly TRBD1 (6 bases). V was clipped by 8 bases and J by 4 bases, with 11 bases between them. CDR3 length: 12 amino acids. CDR1 and CDR2 from the germline V gene are MNHEY and SVGAGI. CDR3 DNA: TGTGCCAGCCACCAGGGGCTAGAGACCCAGTACTTC. Translating it yields CASHQGLETQYF.

This chain connects TRBV19 to TRBJ1-5; no reliable D call. The CDR3 has 17 residues. Germline assignment: CDR1 LNHDA and CDR2 SQIVND (reference sequence). V shed 1 base and J shed 1 base, with 14 bases lying between them. CDR3 bases: TGTGCCAGTAGTATAGTCCTCTTCAGCGAAAGCAATCAGCCCCAGCATTTT. Translating gives CASSIVLFSESNQPQHF.

The chain employs TRBV18 and TRBJ2-3, with a possible D match to TRBD2 (6 bases). CDR1 KGHSH and CDR2 LQKENI come from the germline V gene. There are 12 residues in the CDR3. Trimming took 5 bases from V and 6 from J, leaving 9 bases between them. The CDR3 sequence: CASSDSGDTQYF. The CDR3 DNA reads TGTGCCAGCTCAGACAGCGGGGATACGCAGTATTTT.

In its sample, this clone was seen many times. This chain links TRBV11-2 with TRBJ2-1; D unresolved. Trimming left V 3 bases short and J 10 bases short, with 16 bases between. The CDR3 covers 14 residues. Germline V lookup: CDR1 SGHAT, CDR2 FQNNGV. CDR3 DNA sequence: TGTGCCAGCAGCTTTCCACAAGAGAGGAGAGAGCAGTTCTTC. It codes for CASSFPQERREQFF.

This sequence joins TRBV10-3 and TRBJ2-1; 9 positions match TRBD1. CDR1 ENHRY and CDR2 SYGVKD come from the germline V gene. Losses at the gene ends were 3 bases for V and 5 bases for J; bases not matched to a gene: 5. The CDR3 spans 15 residues. CDR3 in DNA: TGTGCCATCAGTGATCTCTGGACAGGGGACAATGAGCAGTTCTTC. It encodes CAISDLWTGDNEQFF.

J is TRBJ1-2 and V is TRBV7-9; 9 nucleotides align to TRBD1. Trimming at V came to 5 bases and at J to 4 bases, leaving 5 bases not matched to a gene. The CDR3 extends over 14 amino acids. Germline CDR1 and CDR2: SEHNR and FQNEAQ (reference sequence). Here the CDR3 reads CASSPRDRVYGYTF. CDR3 sequence (DNA): TGTGCCAGCAGCCCCCGGGACAGGGTCTATGGCTACACCTTC.

This clone was observed a few times. The rearrangement joins TRBV3-1 (or the pseudogene TRBV3-2) to TRBJ2-5, with D perhaps TRBD2 (5 bases). The length of the CDR3 is 18 residues. Trimming took off 2 bases at V and 5 bases at J, with 24 bases between the two ends. Germline V gene lookup returns CDR1 LGHDT and CDR2 YNNKEL (reference sequence). The CDR3 bases are TGTGCCAGCAGCCAACCCCCCGGTTCACTCCCGGAGGTTGAGACCCAGTACTTC. Residues: CASSQPPGSLPEVETQYF.

The chain carries TRBV5-5 and TRBJ1-2, with a weak D call TRBD1 (5 bases). CDR3 length: 14 residues. Trimming left V 1 base short and J 9 bases short, with 16 bases between. CDR1 and CDR2 from the germline V gene are SGHKS and YYEKEE (reference sequence). The CDR3 reads CASSLIGRSDSYTF. CDR3 coding DNA: TGTGCCAGCAGCTTGATAGGGCGATCGGACAGCTACACCTTC.

The chain uses TRBV27 and TRBJ2-2; D is undetermined. Trimming removed 5 bases at V and 4 bases at J, with 8 bases between. Looked up from germline, CDR1 is MNHEY and CDR2 is SMNVEV (reference sequence). The CDR3 consists of 13 residues. The CDR3 region is CASSTSLTGELFF. In DNA form, the CDR3 reads TGTGCCAGCAGTACTTCTCTCACCGGGGAGCTGTTTTTT.